The entry that follows covers one T cell receptor beta chain sequence. Its antigen is undetermined. A junction boundary mismatches the germline segment, possibly from a read error. The record originates from a study of CD8 T cells in Susac syndrome. Overall study findings and caveats: The authors acknowledged that the study's TCR sequencing and HLA analysis involved relatively few individuals.

Germline V CDR1 and CDR2: SGDLS, YYNGEE. The CDR3 runs 14 residues. The multiple sclerosis controls, all treatment-naive patients, had relapsing-remitting disease that was stable or active. Isolation of CD8+ and CD4+ T cells was performed negatively, whereas enrichment of TEMRA cells was done by FACS. RNA totalling roughly 0.45 to 1 ug underwent reverse transcription with random hexamers. The TCR beta CDR3 was amplified by immunoSEQ multiplex PCR across 54 Vbeta, 13 Jbeta. TCRdb analysed the immunoSEQ multiplex PCR reads with MiXCR anew, one entry per CDR3 protein. The sample lists 250,000 to 300,000 distinct CDR3 sequences, 70% to 90% seen once, with around 0.2% in the top ten.

The clonotype originates from a human donor with multiple sclerosis. The V call is TRBV9, the J call TRBJ2-7; 14 bases match TRBD2. The source material was CD8+ T cells from PBMCs. The CDR3: CAGSGGLAGAEQYF. The CDR3 DNA sequence: TGTGCCGGCAGCGGGGGACTAGCGGGAGCCGAGCAGTACTTC.